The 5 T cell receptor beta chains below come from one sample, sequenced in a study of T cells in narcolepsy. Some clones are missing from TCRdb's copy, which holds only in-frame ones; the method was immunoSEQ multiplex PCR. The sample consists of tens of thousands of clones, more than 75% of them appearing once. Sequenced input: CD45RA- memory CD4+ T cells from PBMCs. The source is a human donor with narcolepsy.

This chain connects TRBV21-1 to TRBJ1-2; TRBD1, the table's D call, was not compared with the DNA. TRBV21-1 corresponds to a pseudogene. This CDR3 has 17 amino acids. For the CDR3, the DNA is TGTGCCAGCAGCTCACGGGCGGAGACAGGGGGCAAGTATGGCTACACCTTC. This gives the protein CASSSRAETGGKYGYTF.

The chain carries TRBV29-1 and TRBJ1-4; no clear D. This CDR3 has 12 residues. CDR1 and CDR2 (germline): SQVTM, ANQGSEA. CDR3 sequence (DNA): TGCGCTACGCCCGATTATAATGAAAAACTGTTTTTT. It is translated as CATPDYNEKLFF.

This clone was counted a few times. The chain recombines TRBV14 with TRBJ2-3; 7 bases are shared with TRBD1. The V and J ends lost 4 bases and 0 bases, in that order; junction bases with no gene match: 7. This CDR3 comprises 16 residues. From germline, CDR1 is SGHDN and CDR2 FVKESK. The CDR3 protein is CASSRGQSSSTDTQYF. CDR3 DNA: TGTGCCAGCAGCCGGGGACAGAGTTCTAGCACAGATACGCAGTATTTT.

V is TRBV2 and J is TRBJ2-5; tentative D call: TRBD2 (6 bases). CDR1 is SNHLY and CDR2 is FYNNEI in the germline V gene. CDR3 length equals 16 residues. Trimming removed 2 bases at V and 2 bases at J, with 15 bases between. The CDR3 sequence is CASSERGIGGQETQYF. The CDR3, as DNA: TGTGCCAGCAGTGAACGGGGGATTGGGGGTCAAGAGACCCAGTACTTC.

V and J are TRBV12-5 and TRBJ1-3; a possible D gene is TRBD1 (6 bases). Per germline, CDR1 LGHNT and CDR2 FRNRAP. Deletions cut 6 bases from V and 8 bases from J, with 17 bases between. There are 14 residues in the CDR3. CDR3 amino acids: CASGSGQLEDTIYF. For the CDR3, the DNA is TGTGCTAGTGGCTCAGGACAGCTAGAGGACACCATATATTTT.